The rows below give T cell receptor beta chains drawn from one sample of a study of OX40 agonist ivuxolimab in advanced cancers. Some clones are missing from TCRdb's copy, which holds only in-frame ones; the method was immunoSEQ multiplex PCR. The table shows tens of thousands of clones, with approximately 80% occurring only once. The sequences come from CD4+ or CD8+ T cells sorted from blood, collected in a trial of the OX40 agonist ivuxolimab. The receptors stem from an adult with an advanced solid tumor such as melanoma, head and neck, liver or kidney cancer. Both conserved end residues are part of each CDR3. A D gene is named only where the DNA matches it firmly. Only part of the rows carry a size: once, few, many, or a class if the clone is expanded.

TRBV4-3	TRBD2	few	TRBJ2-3	TGCGCCAGCAGCCACCAGACTAGCGGGGGTACAGATACGCAGTATTTT	CASSHQTSGGTDTQYF
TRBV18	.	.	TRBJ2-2	TGTGCCAGCTCCCCCCGGATCGGGGAGCTGTTTTTT	CASSPRIGELFF
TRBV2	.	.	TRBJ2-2	TGTGCCAGCAGTGAAAACTACGGGGAGCTGTTTTTT	CASSENYGELFF
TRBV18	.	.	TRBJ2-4	TGTGCCAGCTCGGAGGTTGGCAAAAACATTCAGTACTTC	CASSEVGKNIQYF
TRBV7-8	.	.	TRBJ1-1	TGTGCCAGCAGCCTCCTGGCCATGAACACTGAAGCTTTCTTT	CASSLLAMNTEAFF
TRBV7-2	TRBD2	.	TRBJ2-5	TGTGCCAGCAGCTTAAACCAGGGACTAGCGGGGGGGGTCCAAGAGACCCAGTACTTC	CASSLNQGLAGGVQETQYF
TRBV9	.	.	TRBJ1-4	TGTGCCAGCAGCGTAGAGGATATTCGTGGTGAAAAACTGTTTTTT	CASSVEDIRGEKLFF
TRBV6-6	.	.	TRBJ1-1	TGTGCCAGCATTAGGGGGACGGCAAACACTGAAGCTTTCTTT	CASIRGTANTEAFF
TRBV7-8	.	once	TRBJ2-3	TGTGCCAGCAGCTTAGATTGGGGGGTAGATACGCAGTATTTT	CASSLDWGVDTQYF
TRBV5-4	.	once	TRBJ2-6	TGTGCCAGCAGCTTTGGGGGCGCATCTTCTGGGGCCAACGTCCTGACTTTC	CASSFGGASSGANVLTF
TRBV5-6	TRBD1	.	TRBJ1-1	TGTGCCAGCACCATGGGACAGGGAGGGCTACGATTCTTT	CASTMGQGGLRFF
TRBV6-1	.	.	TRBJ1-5	TGTGCCAGCATCTCAGGGGGCAATCAGCCCCAGCATTTT	CASISGGNQPQHF
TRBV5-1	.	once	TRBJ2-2	TGCGCCAGCAGCTTGGGTCCCACAGACAGCTACACCGGGGAGCTGTTTTTT	CASSLGPTDSYTGELFF
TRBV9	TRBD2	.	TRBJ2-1	TGTGCCAGCAGCGGCGGACTAGCGGGAATAGGTGAGCAGTTCTTC	CASSGGLAGIGEQFF
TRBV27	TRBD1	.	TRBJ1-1	TGTGCCAGCAGTTTACTAACAAGCCCCGGGACAGAAAAAGCTTTCTTT	CASSLLTSPGTEKAFF
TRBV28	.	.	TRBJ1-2	TGTGCCAGCAGTCCGATTAGGCGGACCTATGGCTACACCTTC	CASSPIRRTYGYTF
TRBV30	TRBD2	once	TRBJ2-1	TGTGCCTGGAGTGTACTCGGACTAGCGGGCTCCTACAATGAGCAGTTCTTC	CAWSVLGLAGSYNEQFF
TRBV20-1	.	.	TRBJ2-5	TGCAGTGCCCTCTCCCTGGAGACCCAGTACTTC	CSALSLETQYF
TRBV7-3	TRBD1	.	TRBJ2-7	TGTGCCAGCAGCATCCGGGACAGGGGCTACGAGCAGTACTTC	CASSIRDRGYEQYF
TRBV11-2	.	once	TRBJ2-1	TGTGCCAGCAGCTTAAGACAGATCAATGAGCAGTTCTTC	CASSLRQINEQFF
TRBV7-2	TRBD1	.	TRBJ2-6	TGTGCCAGCCGTACCGGGACAGGGTTTGCCGGGGCCAACATCCTGACTTTC	CASRTGTGFAGANILTF
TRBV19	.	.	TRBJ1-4	TGTGCCAGTAGTAACAGGGAGATTTTTGAAAAACTGTTTTTT	CASSNREIFEKLFF
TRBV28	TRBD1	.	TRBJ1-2	TGTGCCAGCAGCCCCCCGGGACAGAATAGGGGCTACACCTTC	CASSPPGQNRGYTF
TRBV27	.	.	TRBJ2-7	TGTGCCAGCAGTTTACGTGGACCCAACGGCGAGCAGTACTTC	CASSLRGPNGEQYF
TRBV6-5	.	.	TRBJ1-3	TGTGCCAGCAGTTACGGGGCTCGCGGAAACACCATATATTTT	CASSYGARGNTIYF
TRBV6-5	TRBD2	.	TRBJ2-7	TGTGCCAGTCAGGCCCGCGGGAGCTCCTACGAGCAGTACTTC	CASQARGSSYEQYF
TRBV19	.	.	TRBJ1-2	TGTGCCAGTACCCTAACAGGTTATAACTATGGCTACACCTTC	CASTLTGYNYGYTF
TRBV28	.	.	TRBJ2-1	TGTGCCAGCAGTTTATTGGGCCAGGCGCAGTTCTTC	CASSLLGQAQFF
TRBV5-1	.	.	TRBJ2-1	TGCGCCAGCAGCTTGGAATCTGAGCAGTTCTTC	CASSLESEQFF
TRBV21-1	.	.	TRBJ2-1	TGTGCCAGCACCCCAGCGGGGTCTGGGACTAGCGGGACCTACAATGAGCAGTTCTTC	CASTPAGSGTSGTYNEQFF
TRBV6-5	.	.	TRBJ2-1	TGTGCCAGCAGTTACTCGGGGGGGGCGCGCGAGCAGTTCTTC	CASSYSGGAREQFF
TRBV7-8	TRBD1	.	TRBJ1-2	TGTGCCAGCAGCTTAGCGAGAGGGGGCGATGGCTACACCTTC	CASSLARGGDGYTF
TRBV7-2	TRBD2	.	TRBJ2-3	TGTGCCAGCAGCGCCTCCTTGGGACTAGGGACAGATACGCAGTATTTT	CASSASLGLGTDTQYF
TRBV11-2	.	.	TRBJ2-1	TGTGCCAGCGGCGGGGGCCCTGGATATGAGCAGTTCTTC	CASGGGPGYEQFF
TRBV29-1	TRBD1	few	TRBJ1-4	TGCAGCGTTGAGCTTCGGACAGGGCAACTGTTTTTT	CSVELRTGQLFF
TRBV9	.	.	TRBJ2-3	TGTGCCAGCAGCGTATCCCCCCCAGGTTCTCGCACAGATACGCAGTATTTT	CASSVSPPGSRTDTQYF